The present TCR beta chain was sequenced within a study of T cell responses to AZD1222 COVID-19 vaccine (dated by TCRdb to the early 2020s). Turning to the overall study: A total of just over 230 trial participants underwent TCR sequencing, of whom 207 received two doses of AZD1222 and about 25 received two doses of the MenACWY control vaccine. Enrollment into the trials was organized by age into subgroups of 18-55, 56-69 and 70-plus years, and those subgroups contained around 150, 28 and 57 TCR-sequenced participants, respectively. Study-wide findings and limitations: Nearly half of unique spike-specific TCRs reportedly recognized epitopes outside regions mutated in the B.1.351 and B.1.1.7 variants. After two AZD1222 doses, spike-specific TCR breadth and depth were significantly higher than at day 0 and than in MenACWY recipients. Participants were mostly white British and included more females than males, and it was suggested by the authors that clonal diversity may have been underestimated. Conclusions about previously exposed vaccinees are limited, since just 5 or 6 AZD1222 recipients were seropositive for SARS-CoV-2 at baseline. Because no day 14 peak-response samples were available, the repertoires could be characterized only after the peak T cell response. The whole spike protein was spanned by vaccine-associated CD4 TCRs, and dominant responses were seen in regions 160-218 and 743-854. In the small 56-69-year group, the increase in depth fell short of significance, most likely because of low power.

The CDR3 regions of human TCRbeta chains were subjected to immunosequencing. As for the original processing: Repertoire TCRs were matched against a reference library of SARS-CoV-2-specific TCRs generated with the MIRA antigen-specificity platform. Breadth was defined as the fraction of unique TCRs that were SARS-CoV-2-associated, and depth was defined as the fraction of total T cells that were SARS-CoV-2-associated. Using the MIRA data, each spike-specific TCR was assigned both to the spike region to which the TCR was reactive and to a CD4 or CD8 class. Log10-transformed breadth and depth values were compared by one-way ANOVA with Sidak's multiple comparisons tests. This immuneACCESS table, as held by TCRdb, lists in-frame sequences with V and J called but not all clones. Of the missing ones, under half trace to an unresolved V gene in checked studies; the others have no known cause. V, J and clone size were drawn from that table, and D and trimming were deduced from the DNA. This sample lists 150,000 to 200,000 clones; around 87% were detected once. Approximately 4.5% of the sample is held by the ten biggest clonotypes.

The sample's time point label, in plain terms: about 28 days (+/-7) after the second vaccine dose. Because spike-specific TCR depth and breadth did not differ between the two schedules, AZD1222 recipients who got a second dose at roughly 4 weeks were pooled with those who got a second dose at roughly 12 weeks. Vaccinee samples were obtained from the UK trials COV001 and COV002, which included a single-blind randomized controlled phase 2/3 trial of AZD1222 (ChAdOx1 nCoV-19) in healthy adults. For TCRbeta chain sequencing, PBMC samples were collected from trial participants at day 0 and at day 28 after the second dose. To note about this clone: Its binding antigen is unknown. Base quality data are lacking; no much larger clone is found one base away.

Specimen: peripheral blood, collected 28 days after the second AZD1222 dose. This TCR derives from an adult who received the AZD1222 COVID-19 vaccine.

DNA sequence: TGTGCCAGCAGTCAGACAGGGGTGAATCAGCCCCAGCATTTT. It specifies CASSQTGVNQPQHF. The sequence links TRBV27 to TRBJ1-5; TRBD1 matches 8 bases in the middle. Relative to germline, V is missing 5 bases and J is missing 4 bases, with 4 bases of the junction outside any gene match. From cysteine to phenylalanine, the CDR3 is 14 amino acids long. Solely the CDR3 DNA is kept, with 42 bases framed from the first base. The germline V gene (reference sequence) yields MNHEY for CDR1 and SMNVEV for CDR2.